This entry lists 31 T cell receptor beta chains sequenced from one sample in a study of shared clonotypes between healthy human individuals. Profiled with immunoSEQ multiplex PCR; TCRdb holds only in-frame clones, not every one. The table includes around 1.9 million clones, 85% to 95% detected once. Naive CD8 populations comprised CD45RO-negative cells positively selected for CCR7, excluding terminally differentiated effector memory CD45RA+ cells. The specimen sequenced was naive CD8+ T cells from PBMCs. The receptors derive from a man in his late teens or twenties in good health. Some clones in this sample may be carry-over from other donors' samples.

The chain uses TRBV18 and TRBJ2-2; no reliable D call. The V gene lost 3 bases and the J gene lost 0 bases, with 8 bases spanning the gap. The CDR3 is 15 amino acids. Looked up from germline, CDR1 is KGHSH and CDR2 is LQKENI. This CDR3 is CASSPEFANTGELFF. The CDR3, as DNA: TGTGCCAGCTCACCTGAGTTCGCGAACACCGGGGAGCTGTTTTTT.

The J gene is TRBJ2-5, the V gene TRBV10-3, with a tentative D call TRBD1 (7 bases). Deletions cut 10 bases from V and 7 bases from J, with 16 bases between. CDR3 size: 12 residues. Germline CDR1 is ENHRY and CDR2 is SYGVKD. CDR3: CATGGTPGTQYF. CDR3 nucleotides: TGTGCCACAGGGGGGACCCCTGGGACCCAGTACTTC.

The J gene is TRBJ2-2, the V gene TRBV4-3, with a tentative D call TRBD2 (5 bases). The CDR3 contains 15 residues. Trimming removed 1 base at V and 1 base at J, with 7 bases between. Germline assignment: CDR1 LGHNA and CDR2 YSLEER. CDR3 sequence: CASSQVAGNTGELFF. The DNA of the CDR3 is TGCGCCAGCAGCCAAGTTGCGGGGAACACCGGGGAGCTGTTTTTT.

This chain connects TRBV27 to TRBJ1-1; 8 nucleotides align to TRBD1. The V gene's germline CDR1 is MNHEY and CDR2 SMNVEV (reference sequence). The CDR3 has 15 amino acids. J gave up 7 bases and V 5 bases, and 12 bases lay outside the gene matches. In DNA, the CDR3 is TGTGCCAGCAGTACTCACCCCGACAGGGGAGGTGAAGCTTTCTTT. Translated: CASSTHPDRGGEAFF.

The J gene is TRBJ2-7, the V gene TRBV13; TRBD1 matches 10 bases. The CDR3 has 17 amino acids. Germline CDR1 and CDR2: PRHDT and FYEKMQ (reference sequence). J was trimmed by 7 bases and V by 4 bases; bases with no gene match: 16. The CDR3 DNA reads TGTGCCAGCAGCTCAATCCTACCGGGACAGGGGAGGCAAGAGCAGTACTTC. Translation: CASSSILPGQGRQEQYF.

As DNA, the CDR3 is TGTGCCAGTAGTATAGATCGGTACACAGATACGCAGTATTTT. Translated: CASSIDRYTDTQYF. The chain recombines TRBV19 with TRBJ2-3; no clear D gene. CDR3 length: 14 residues. V gave up 0 bases and J gave up 2 bases, with 6 bases separating them. Germline V lookup: CDR1 LNHDA, CDR2 SQIVND (reference sequence).

The V and J genes are TRBV9 and TRBJ2-2; D remains ambiguous. The V gene's germline CDR1 is SGDLS and CDR2 YYNGEE. Trimming left V 0 bases short and J 1 base short, with 13 bases between. The CDR3 consists of 17 residues. CDR3 amino acids: CASSVALSGKNTGELFF. The CDR3 coding sequence is TGTGCCAGCAGCGTAGCCCTATCGGGCAAGAACACCGGGGAGCTGTTTTTT.

The chain joins TRBV4-1 to TRBJ2-5; 8 bases are a match to TRBD2. Germline loops: CDR1 MGHRA, CDR2 YSYEKL. The trim removed 1 base at V and 11 bases at J, leaving 12 bases unmatched. There are 15 residues in the CDR3. The chain's CDR3 is CASSQGPAGAREQYF. In DNA form, the CDR3 reads TGCGCCAGCAGCCAAGGGCCAGCGGGAGCTCGTGAGCAGTACTTC.

As concerns this clone: Different DNA sequences within this sample yield the same CDR3. This rearrangement joins TRBV30 to TRBJ2-7; D unresolved. V lost 2 bases and J lost 4, with 6 bases in between. From germline, CDR1 is GTSNPN and CDR2 SVGIG (reference sequence). CDR3 length: 11 residues. As DNA, the CDR3 is TGTGCCTGGAGTAAGGGTTACGAGCAGTACTTC. Translation gives CAWSKGYEQYF.

V is TRBV9 and J is TRBJ1-1; a possible D gene is TRBD1 (5 bases). The length of the CDR3 is 15 residues. CDR1 is SGDLS, CDR2 YYNGEE, per germline. V shed 4 bases and J shed 1 base, with 14 bases lying between them. The CDR3 DNA reads TGTGCCAGCAGCCAAGGGGAAGGCAGGAACACTGAAGCTTTCTTT. As protein: CASSQGEGRNTEAFF.

With respect to this clone: The same CDR3 is also encoded by other DNA sequences in this sample. This chain links TRBV5-6 with TRBJ2-7, with D perhaps being TRBD1 or TRBD2 (5 bases each). The CDR3 covers 15 residues. V was clipped by 0 bases and J by 0 bases, with 10 bases between them. Germline CDR1 is SGHDT and CDR2 is YYEEEE. DNA of the CDR3: TGTGCCAGCAGCTTGGGCCCAGGGAGCTCCTACGAGCAGTACTTC. This sequence encodes CASSLGPGSSYEQYF.

This clone has only one observation. The chain employs TRBV7-2 and TRBJ2-1; 8 nucleotides line up with TRBD2. With V trimmed by 2 bases and J by 3 bases, 6 bases remained unmatched. Germline CDR1 is SGHTA and CDR2 is FQGNSA. This CDR3 is built from 16 residues. Here the CDR3 DNA reads TGTGCCAGCAGCTTAACACGGGAGGGCTTCTACAATGAGCAGTTCTTC. Translated, it gives CASSLTREGFYNEQFF. The full variable domain, in which reference TRBV7-2 and TRBJ2-1 provide the parts outside the CDR3, is GAGVSQSPSNKVTEKGKDVELRCDPISGHTALYWYRQSLGQGLEFLIYFQGNSAPDKSGLPSDRFSAERTGGSVSTLTIQRTQQEDSAVYLCASSLTREGFYNEQFFGPGTRLTVL.

J is TRBJ2-4 and V is TRBV28; unclear D gene. The CDR3 spans 14 residues. The germline V gene encodes CDR1 MDHEN and CDR2 SYDVKM. V lost 6 bases to trimming and J lost 5 bases, with 14 bases between them. The CDR3 sequence: CASRGWIVENIQYF. In DNA, the CDR3 is TGTGCCAGCAGGGGGTGGATTGTAGAAAACATTCAGTACTTC.

The chain recombines TRBV7-2 with TRBJ1-2; 9 bases fit TRBD1. Germline CDR1 is SGHTA and CDR2 is FQGNSA. After removal of 0 bases from V and 4 bases from J, the junction contained 3 bases not matched to a gene. The CDR3 runs to 15 residues. The CDR3 DNA sequence: TGTGCCAGCAGCTTAGCGGGACAGGGCCGCTATGGCTACACCTTC. It codes for CASSLAGQGRYGYTF. The variable domain in full, with the rest retrieved from reference TRBV7-2 and TRBJ1-2, is GAGVSQSPSNKVTEKGKDVELRCDPISGHTALYWYRQSLGQGLEFLIYFQGNSAPDKSGLPSDRFSAERTGGSVSTLTIQRTQQEDSAVYLCASSLAGQGRYGYTFGSGTRLTVV.

This chain links TRBV5-6 with TRBJ2-7; D might be TRBD2 (5 bases). Germline CDR1 and CDR2: SGHDT and YYEEEE. The CDR3 has 15 amino acids. Deletions cut 2 bases from V and 5 bases from J, with 17 bases between. The chain's CDR3 is CASSFRTRVLDEQYF. The DNA for the CDR3 is TGTGCCAGCAGCTTCCGCACTAGGGTTTTGGACGAGCAGTACTTC.

The chain employs TRBV7-2 and TRBJ2-1; tentatively, D is TRBD2 (5 bases). The germline V gene has CDR1 SGHTA and CDR2 FQGNSA. V lost 9 bases, J lost 10 bases, and 25 bases lay in between. The CDR3 runs 15 residues. The CDR3 DNA is TGTGCCAGTTCCCTCGACTATACTTGGACCCAAGAGCAGTTCTTC. Encoded protein: CASSLDYTWTQEQFF.

This chain uses TRBV19 with TRBJ2-5, with D possibly matching TRBD2 (5 bases). The length of the CDR3 is 13 residues. V was trimmed by 5 bases and J by 4 bases, leaving 11 bases between them. Germline CDR1 and CDR2: LNHDA and SQIVND (reference sequence). CDR3 DNA: TGTGCCAGTAGTTACCTAGCAGGAGAGACCCAGTACTTC. As protein: CASSYLAGETQYF.

The V call is TRBV27, the J call TRBJ2-1; perhaps D is TRBD1 or TRBD2 (6 bases each). V was cut by 2 bases and J by 7 bases, with 12 bases left in between. Germline CDR1 and CDR2: MNHEY and SMNVEV (reference sequence). CDR3 length: 14 amino acids. The CDR3 reads CASSLRGTSNEQFF. The CDR3 nucleotides read TGTGCCAGCAGTTTAAGGGGGACTTCGAATGAGCAGTTCTTC.

The chain has TRBV7-9 and TRBJ2-6; unclear D gene. The germline gives CDR1 SEHNR, CDR2 FQNEAQ (reference sequence). Deletions cut 6 bases from V and 1 base from J, with 7 bases between. This CDR3 comprises 14 residues. The CDR3 DNA is TGTGCCAGCAGAACAGAGTCTGGGGCCAACGTCCTGACTTTC. This encodes CASRTESGANVLTF.

The V and J genes are TRBV4-1 and TRBJ2-1; D is possibly TRBD1 (6 bases). Trimming left V 4 bases short and J 7 bases short, with 23 bases between. The CDR3 has 17 amino acids. Germline CDR1 and CDR2: MGHRA and YSYEKL. The CDR3, as DNA: TGCGCCAGCAGCCTCCACCTCGGGCTAGGGGGTTCGAATGAGCAGTTCTTC. Translated: CASSLHLGLGGSNEQFF.

The genes are TRBV4-3 and TRBJ2-2; D ambiguous. Germline CDR1 reads LGHNA; CDR2 reads YSLEER. The CDR3 totals 15 residues. V lost 0 bases and J lost 1, with 6 bases in between. The CDR3, as DNA: TGCGCCAGCAGCCAAGAGCCCGTGAACACCGGGGAGCTGTTTTTT. Protein: CASSQEPVNTGELFF.

Remarks on this clone: The sample holds other DNA sequences that translate to the same CDR3. The chain couples TRBV7-9 to TRBJ1-4, with D tentatively TRBD1 (5 bases). Germline V lookup: CDR1 SEHNR, CDR2 FQNEAQ (reference sequence). The CDR3 consists of 14 residues. V was pared by 1 base and J by 5 bases, with 8 bases between. The CDR3, as DNA: TGTGCCAGCAGCTTAGTGACAGCCAATGAAAAACTGTTTTTT. This encodes CASSLVTANEKLFF.

The chain recombines TRBV30 with TRBJ2-5, with 7 bases fitting TRBD2. The germline V gene has CDR1 GTSNPN and CDR2 SVGIG (reference sequence). CDR3 length: 15 amino acids. After removal of 0 bases from V and 0 bases from J, the junction contained 4 bases not matched to a gene. CDR3 sequence (DNA): TGTGCCTGGAGTGTACGTCGGGAGGACCAAGAGACCCAGTACTTC. The encoded protein is CAWSVRREDQETQYF.

V is TRBV5-6 and J is TRBJ2-7, with D hard to call. This CDR3 comprises 13 residues. Trimming left V 1 base short and J 0 bases short, with 5 bases between. Germline CDR1 reads SGHDT; CDR2 reads YYEEEE. The CDR3 protein is CASSLTASYEQYF. Here the CDR3 DNA reads TGTGCCAGCAGCTTGACTGCCTCCTACGAGCAGTACTTC. Looking up the rest from reference TRBV5-6 and TRBJ2-7 gives the full variable domain: DAGVTQSPTHLIKTRGQQVTLRCSPKSGHDTVSWYQQALGQGPQFIFQYYEEEERQRGNFPDRFSGHQFPNYSSELNVNALLLGDSALYLCASSLTASYEQYFGPGTRLTVT.

V gene TRBV27 combines with J gene TRBJ2-7; a weak D match, TRBD2 (5 bases). The CDR3 consists of 12 residues. Trimming took off 5 bases at V and 3 bases at J, with 8 bases between the two ends. CDR1 is MNHEY, CDR2 SMNVEV, per germline (reference sequence). The CDR3 spells CASSGGLYEQYF. CDR3 DNA: TGTGCCAGCAGTGGCGGACTCTACGAGCAGTACTTC.

This sequence joins TRBV7-6 and TRBJ2-5, with 7 bases fitting TRBD1. CDR3 length: 18 amino acids. The germline V gene has CDR1 SGHVS and CDR2 FNYEAQ. V dropped 1 base and J dropped 4; count of bases not matched to a gene: 15. DNA for the CDR3: TGTGCCAGCAGCTTAGGTTTCCGGACGAGGACAGGATTAGAGACCCAGTACTTC. As protein: CASSLGFRTRTGLETQYF.

The rearrangement links TRBV28 to TRBJ1-4, with no clear D. Trimming took 7 bases from V and 6 from J, leaving 18 bases between them. Germline CDR1 reads MDHEN; CDR2 reads SYDVKM. This CDR3 comprises 15 residues. The CDR3 protein is CASIPVGRKDEKLFF. CDR3 coding DNA: TGTGCCAGCATCCCCGTCGGCAGGAAGGATGAAAAACTGTTTTTT.

The V gene is TRBV7-8, the J gene TRBJ1-2, with a weak D call TRBD1 (5 bases). V gave up 1 base and J gave up 4 bases, with 13 bases separating them. The CDR3 is 15 residues long. Germline V gene data show CDR1 as SGHVS and CDR2 as FQNEAQ. The CDR3 here is CASSLGRASIYGYTF. In DNA, the CDR3 is TGTGCCAGCAGCTTAGGCAGGGCTTCAATCTATGGCTACACCTTC.

The sample holds one count of this clone. The chain uses TRBV10-3 and TRBJ1-2; D is unresolved. Trimming cost V 2 bases and J 4 bases, with 8 bases left between them. The CDR3 contains 13 residues. Germline CDR1 reads ENHRY; CDR2 reads SYGVKD. CDR3 DNA: TGTGCCATCAGTGAGCCTAGGACCTATGGCTACACCTTC. It yields the protein CAISEPRTYGYTF.

This sequence joins TRBV12-5 and TRBJ2-3; no clear D. Trimming removed 3 bases at V and 5 bases at J, with 6 bases between. The CDR3 contains 12 residues. CDR1 is LGHNT, CDR2 FRNRAP, per germline. The CDR3 region has the DNA TGTGCTAGTGGTTTTTGGGGAGATACGCAGTATTTT. It specifies CASGFWGDTQYF.

The chain links TRBV29-1 to TRBJ2-7, with D possibly matching TRBD2 (6 bases). V gave up 4 bases and J gave up 4 bases, with 17 bases separating them. The CDR3 spans 14 residues. Germline V lookup: CDR1 SQVTM, CDR2 ANQGSEA. CDR3 in DNA: TGCAGCGTTGTAGGGGACTCTAATTTTTACGAGCAGTACTTC. The encoded protein is CSVVGDSNFYEQYF.